The clone carrying this TCR beta chain came up many times. Its antigen is as yet unknown. This entry belongs to a study of neurological immune-mediated disorders. Whole-study results and caveats: No CDR3 amino acid sequences recurred among expanded clones across subjects, suggesting private repertoires in all groups.

It was by 5'RACE with 10-nucleotide random UMIs that the cDNA was made. TCRdb passed the 5' RACE reads through MiXCR, listing each CDR3 protein once. Found here are some 80,000 distinct CDR3 sequences, about 5.6% of them singletons; the top ten hold 7.9%. The time point was: longitudinal time-point 2. V lost 9 bases and J 6 bases, leaving 19 bases between the germline ends. The V gene's germline CDR1 is SGHRS and CDR2 YFSETQ. The CDR3 contains 14 residues. The J gene is TRBJ2-1, the V gene TRBV5-1; D tentatively fits TRBD1 or TRBD2 (5 bases each). Material for sequencing was PBMCs. This receptor was taken from a woman between 55 and 75 years old with multiple sclerosis. The CDR3 DNA is TGCGCCACCCGGGACCCCGCCAACCCCAATGAGCAGTTCTTC. Its protein product is CATRDPANPNEQFF.